The clone carrying this T cell receptor beta chain ranks as medium-sized. Its antigen is as yet unknown. The authors' processing: Differences in CDR3 between clinicopathological groups were drawn on to build a classifier intended to discriminate distant-metastatic papillary thyroid cancer patients. MiXCR re-clonotyped the PCR reads for TCRdb. It is TCRdb's table, rather than the study itself, that gives the V and J calls and clone size. The data show approximately 20,000 clones, 20% to 30% seen once. V lost 2 bases to trimming and J lost 5 bases, with 7 bases between them. CDR3 length equals 12 residues. CDR1 is ENHRY and CDR2 is SYGVKD in the germline V gene. This entry is derived from a study of metastatic and nonmetastatic thyroid tumors. Study-level background: Repertoires of blood and of tissue (tumor or nodule) from malignant and benign thyroid patients were compared.

Every patient was untreated before thyroid surgery. Study-wide results and limits: Patients with malignant thyroid tumors reportedly had significantly higher TCR beta diversity than those with benign nodules, in blood and tumor.

This chain joins TRBV10-3 and TRBJ2-7; D remains ambiguous. This TCR derives from a male donor with papillary thyroid cancer or a benign thyroid nodule (not recorded which). Some clones in this sample may be carry-over from other donors' samples. Material for sequencing was blood. This chain's CDR3 is CAISEGGDEQYF. The CDR3 DNA sequence: TGTGCCATCAGTGAGGGTGGGGACGAGCAGTACTTC.